The text below deals with one T cell receptor beta chain. This sample is drawn from a study of blood T cells in healthy people across ages. The CDR3 covers 13 residues. V was trimmed by 4 bases and J by 3 bases, leaving 13 bases between them. Looked up from germline, CDR1 is SQVTM and CDR2 is ANQGSEA. A second PCR of 7 to 11 cycles used a sample-barcoded 5' primer and a J-beta primer mix. Each CDR3 protein is one row after TCRdb ran MiXCR on the 5' RACE reads. The sample has approximately 800,000 distinct CDR3 sequences, about 37% seen once. The specimen sequenced was blood. The TCR comes from a man in his late teens or twenties in good health. The chain carries TRBV29-1 and TRBJ2-7; no definite D call. CDR3 in amino acids: CSVVGKNCYEQYF. The CDR3 nucleotides are TGCAGCGTTGTGGGGAAAAACTGCTACGAGCAGTACTTC.